This T cell receptor (beta chain) originates from a study of CD8 T cells in ankylosing spondylitis. Study outcomes and limitations: It appeared that ankylosing spondylitis blood was characterized by a TCR beta motif of seven or eight highly homologous variants. Past research had described some motif variants in reactive arthritis synovial fluid and blood.

V lost 5 bases, J lost 3 bases, and 4 bases stayed unmatched. The CDR3 has 14 residues. To note about this clonotype: Its specificity is unknown.

MiXCR, applied by TCRdb to the 5' RACE reads, yields one record per CDR3 protein. The top ten hold around 19% of the sample, which has more than 600,000 distinct CDR3 sequences, 15% to 20% seen once. The clonotype originates from a male donor with ankylosing spondylitis. The sample was blood, either unsorted or a sorted T cell fraction (not recorded which). The genes are TRBV12-3 or TRBV12-4 and TRBJ1-5; 7 nucleotides line up with TRBD1. The chain's CDR3 is CASSPDRFNQPQHF. In DNA, the CDR3 is TGTGCCAGCAGTCCGGACAGGTTCAATCAGCCCCAGCATTTT.